Shown below are 32 T cell receptor beta chains from a single sample sequenced in a study of beta chain features in type 1 diabetes. Expressed TCRB transcripts got sequenced, as all isolated RNA was reverse transcribed. Only in-frame clones appear in the TCRdb table, and some are missing; sequencing was by immunoSEQ multiplex PCR. The sample contains 900,000 or so clones, 17% of which appear only once. Sequences were obtained from naive CD4+ T cells from blood. Receptors originate from a woman between 18 and 30 years old in good health.

The chain joins TRBV7-9 to TRBJ2-7; D is uncertain. Trimming left V 1 base short and J 0 bases short, with 7 bases between. The CDR3 runs to 14 residues. CDR1 is SEHNR, CDR2 FQNEAQ, per germline (reference sequence). CDR3 loop: CASSLEVASYEQYF. In DNA form, the CDR3 reads TGTGCCAGCAGCTTAGAGGTAGCCTCCTACGAGCAGTACTTC.

The rearrangement joins TRBV6-5 to TRBJ2-2; 8 nucleotides agree with TRBD1. V was clipped by 10 bases and J by 7 bases; unmatched bases: 8. From germline, CDR1 is MNHEY and CDR2 SVGAGI. This CDR3 spans 13 amino acids. The CDR3 loop is CATRQGLLGELFF. The CDR3 bases are TGTGCCACCCGACAGGGGTTACTCGGGGAGCTGTTTTTT.

This clone appeared a few times. The chain links TRBV7-2 to TRBJ1-2; no firm D call. Trimming removed 2 bases from V and 0 bases from J, with 10 bases in between. The CDR3 has 15 residues. Germline lookup yields CDR1 SGHTA and CDR2 FQGNSA. The CDR3 nucleotides are TGTGCCAGCAGCTTATCGGCCAGCGCTAACTATGGCTACACCTTC. As protein: CASSLSASANYGYTF.

The genes are TRBV10-3 and TRBJ2-7; TRBD2 might be the D (6 bases). The germline V and J ends were trimmed by 8 bases and 3 bases, with 11 bases remaining between them. CDR3 length equals 12 residues. CDR1 is ENHRY, CDR2 SYGVKD, per germline. CDR3 residues: CAIRQGGYEQYF. The CDR3, as DNA: TGTGCCATCCGGCAGGGAGGCTACGAGCAGTACTTC.

This clone has only a few counts. This same CDR3 is encoded by further DNA sequences in the sample. V and J are TRBV18 and TRBJ1-1; D is undetermined. The length of the CDR3 is 13 residues. V dropped 3 bases and J dropped 0 bases, with 5 bases sitting between them. Germline CDR1 and CDR2: KGHSH and LQKENI. The CDR3: CASSPDLNTEAFF. The CDR3 DNA sequence: TGTGCCAGCTCACCCGACCTGAACACTGAAGCTTTCTTT. Full variable domain (missing parts from reference TRBV18 and TRBJ1-1): NAGVMQNPRHLVRRRGQEARLRCSPMKGHSHVYWYRQLPEEGLKFMVYLQKENIIDESGMPKERFSAEFPKEGPSILRIQQVVRGDSAAYFCASSPDLNTEAFFGQGTRLTVV.

V is TRBV10-3 and J is TRBJ2-3; 7 positions match TRBD2. The V and J ends lost 6 bases and 2 bases, in that order; junction bases with no gene match: 5. Germline loops: CDR1 ENHRY, CDR2 SYGVKD. This CDR3 contains 14 residues. This CDR3 is CAISASGYTDTQYF. The CDR3 DNA sequence: TGTGCCATCAGCGCTAGCGGATACACAGATACGCAGTATTTT.

This clone has only a few counts. The chain recombines TRBV25-1 with TRBJ2-7; a weak D match, TRBD1 (6 bases). Per germline, CDR1 MGHDK and CDR2 SYGVNS. Trimming took 3 bases from V and 2 from J, leaving 20 bases between them. CDR3 size: 17 residues. For the CDR3, the DNA is TGTGCCAGCAGTGACACCTCTGGGGGCGGAAAACCCTACGAGCAGTACTTC. Protein sequence: CASSDTSGGGKPYEQYF.

This chain joins TRBV7-2 and TRBJ2-6; tentative D call: TRBD1 (6 bases). The germline CDR1 and CDR2 sequences are SGHTA and FQGNSA. V lost 0 bases and J lost 2, with 8 bases in between. The CDR3 spans 16 residues. The CDR3 region is CASSLARGAGANVLTF. CDR3 DNA: TGTGCCAGCAGCTTAGCCAGGGGAGCTGGGGCCAACGTCCTGACTTTC.

This chain uses TRBV7-8 with TRBJ2-7; 10 nucleotides align to TRBD2. From germline, CDR1 is SGHVS and CDR2 FQNEAQ. Trimming removed 5 bases from V and 6 bases from J; junction bases left unmatched: 10. This CDR3 region has 15 residues. CDR3 residues: CASSPPGTSVTEQYF. The CDR3 nucleotides are TGTGCCAGCAGCCCTCCCGGGACTAGCGTTACCGAGCAGTACTTC.

CDR3 DNA: TGTGCCAGCAGTTCTATGCAGGCCGGGGTCTACGAGCAGTACTTC. This gives the protein CASSSMQAGVYEQYF. The chain recombines TRBV27 with TRBJ2-7; maybe TRBD2 (5 bases). The CDR3 runs 15 residues. Trimming shortened V by 4 bases and J by 3 bases, and 16 bases separated the two germline ends. Germline V CDR1 and CDR2: MNHEY, SMNVEV (reference sequence).

This clone has more than one count but fewer than ten. The DNA is omitted, as the CDR3 cannot be located on it reliably, and the CDR3 follows TCRdb's listing. The rearrangement joins TRBV28 to TRBJ2-6. Both ends counted, the CDR3 spans 17 residues. CDR1 is MDHEN, CDR2 SYDVKM, per germline. CDR3 loop: CASSTSASGSGANVLTF.

This clone has just a few counts. The chain uses TRBV7-9 and TRBJ2-2; TRBD2 might be the D (6 bases). Trimming removed 5 bases at V and 5 bases at J, with 24 bases between. The germline gives CDR1 SEHNR, CDR2 FQNEAQ (reference sequence). This CDR3 contains 18 residues. The CDR3 protein is CASSPVGHGTQWTGELFF. The CDR3 region has the DNA TGTGCCAGCAGCCCAGTCGGGCACGGGACTCAGTGGACCGGGGAGCTGTTTTTT.

The chain joins TRBV4-2 to TRBJ2-3; TRBD2 agrees at 9 bases. The CDR3 extends over 16 amino acids. V dropped 0 bases and J dropped 13; count of bases not matched to a gene: 14. Looked up from germline, CDR1 is LGHNA and CDR2 is YNFKEQ. CDR3 DNA sequence: TGTGCCAGCAGCCAAGAAGGAGGGACTAGCCCCTATTCCAAGTATTTT. This codes for CASSQEGGTSPYSKYF.

The V and J genes are TRBV18 and TRBJ1-1; the match to TRBD1 covers 8 bases. The trim removed 3 bases at V and 4 bases at J, leaving 10 bases unmatched. This CDR3 contains 16 residues. Per the germline V gene, CDR1 is KGHSH and CDR2 is LQKENI. Written as DNA, the CDR3 is TGTGCCAGCTCACCCTACGACAGGGGAGTTGGCACTGAAGCTTTCTTT. The encoded protein is CASSPYDRGVGTEAFF.

V usage is TRBV6-1 and J usage is TRBJ2-1; no firm D call. The V and J ends lost 5 bases and 7 bases respectively, with 18 bases between them. Germline CDR1 is MNHNS and CDR2 is SASEGT. This CDR3 has 15 residues. The CDR3 DNA follows: TGTGCCAGCAGTTTACAGCCGAACCCCATGAATGAGCAGTTCTTC. As protein: CASSLQPNPMNEQFF.

The CDR3 is CASSPPGTSTDTQYF. The DNA for the CDR3 is TGTGCCAGCTCACCTCCAGGCACCAGCACAGATACGCAGTATTTT. The J gene is TRBJ2-3, the V gene TRBV18, with D uncertain. V lost 3 bases to trimming and J lost 0 bases, with 10 bases between them. The CDR3 is 15 amino acids. Germline CDR1 and CDR2: KGHSH and LQKENI.

The chain employs TRBV5-8 and TRBJ2-7; D perhaps matches TRBD2 (5 bases). The CDR3 runs 13 residues. Germline V CDR1 and CDR2: SGHTS, YDEGEE. The V gene lost 1 base and the J gene lost 6 bases, with 11 bases spanning the gap. The CDR3 DNA reads as TGTGCCAGCAGCTTGACTAGGACTCGCGAGCAGTACTTC. It codes for CASSLTRTREQYF.

This clone appeared a few times. This chain connects TRBV4-2 to TRBJ1-4; no definite D call. V was cut by 0 bases and J by 8 bases, with 13 bases left in between. CDR1 and CDR2 from the germline V gene are LGHNA and YNFKEQ. The CDR3 is 15 amino acids. The CDR3, as DNA: TGTGCCAGCAGCCAAGATCGGAGGGCCGGCGAAAAACTGTTTTTT. This encodes CASSQDRRAGEKLFF.

This clone was counted between two and nine times. The J gene is TRBJ1-1, the V gene TRBV18; 7 positions match TRBD1. This CDR3 region has 15 residues. J gave up 0 bases and V 6 bases, and 7 bases lay outside the gene matches. In germline, CDR1 is KGHSH, CDR2 LQKENI. In DNA form, the CDR3 reads TGTGCCAGCTCCCCCAGGGGGGCGGTGAACACTGAAGCTTTCTTT. Its translation is CASSPRGAVNTEAFF.

This clone has a handful of counts. CDR3 amino acids: CASSLRLAGTSYEQYF. CDR3 DNA: TGTGCCAGCAGCTTGCGACTAGCGGGCACCTCCTACGAGCAGTACTTC. The chain links TRBV5-8 to TRBJ2-7; 10 bases are shared with TRBD2. V dropped 1 base and J dropped 0; count of bases not matched to a gene: 4. Germline-derived CDR1 and CDR2 are SGHTS and YDEGEE. There are 16 residues in the CDR3.

This clone was observed a handful of times. The CDR3 sequence is CASRTTANTGELFF. The CDR3, as DNA: TGTGCCAGCAGGACGACAGCGAACACCGGGGAGCTGTTTTTT. The V and J genes are TRBV6-6 and TRBJ2-2, with a possible D match to TRBD1 (5 bases). The V and J ends lost 6 bases and 0 bases respectively, with 8 bases between them. CDR1 is MNHNY, CDR2 SVGAGI, per germline (reference sequence). This CDR3 is built from 14 residues.

This clone was seen a handful of times. The chain carries TRBV29-1 and TRBJ1-1, with TRBD1 as a possible D gene (6 bases). Germline assignment: CDR1 SQVTM and CDR2 ANQGSEA. The ends were cut back, 5 bases at V and 7 bases at J, with 11 bases in the middle. The CDR3 totals 11 residues. The CDR3 reads CSVPSRGEAFF. Written as DNA, the CDR3 is TGCAGCGTTCCGTCCAGGGGTGAAGCTTTCTTT.

This chain uses TRBV28 with TRBJ1-1, with D possibly matching TRBD1 (6 bases). Trimming shortened V by 7 bases and J by 0 bases, and 12 bases separated the two germline ends. This CDR3 region has 14 residues. The germline V gene encodes CDR1 MDHEN and CDR2 SYDVKM. The chain's CDR3 is CASTWGDMNTEAFF. The CDR3 nucleotides are TGTGCCAGCACCTGGGGGGACATGAACACTGAAGCTTTCTTT.

This clone appeared a few times. This sequence joins TRBV5-1 and TRBJ1-1; possibly TRBD1 for D (5 bases). Trimming took 2 bases from V and 3 from J, leaving 11 bases between them. The CDR3 runs to 14 residues. The germline gives CDR1 SGHRS, CDR2 YFSETQ. The CDR3: CASSFMGGDTEAFF. The CDR3 coding sequence is TGCGCCAGCAGCTTCATGGGAGGGGACACTGAAGCTTTCTTT.

V is TRBV19 and J is TRBJ1-5; TRBD1 is a possible D gene (5 bases). V was pared by 4 bases and J by 2 bases, with 18 bases between. Per germline, CDR1 LNHDA and CDR2 SQIVND (reference sequence). The CDR3 consists of 17 residues. The CDR3 sequence: CASSTLGLSRGNQPQHF. The CDR3 DNA follows: TGTGCCAGTAGTACCCTGGGACTCTCAAGAGGCAATCAGCCCCAGCATTTT.

The genes are TRBV7-2 and TRBJ2-5; D remains ambiguous. This CDR3 is built from 14 residues. V lost 1 base, J lost 3 bases, and 9 bases lay in between. Germline CDR1 reads SGHTA; CDR2 reads FQGNSA. This chain's CDR3 is CASSLGLNEETQYF. CDR3 nucleotides: TGTGCCAGCAGCTTAGGACTTAATGAAGAGACCCAGTACTTC.

In its sample, this clone was seen a few times. V gene TRBV5-4 combines with J gene TRBJ1-3, with D possibly matching TRBD1 (5 bases). This CDR3 is 15 amino acids long. CDR1 SGHNT and CDR2 YYREEE come from the germline V gene (reference sequence). V was trimmed by 4 bases and J by 1 base, leaving 12 bases between them. In DNA form, the CDR3 reads TGTGCCAGCAGCGTGGGACTGGAATCTGGAAACACCATATATTTT. Protein sequence: CASSVGLESGNTIYF.

This clone was detected a few times. This rearrangement joins TRBV6-5 to TRBJ1-1; tentatively, D is TRBD1 (5 bases). The CDR3 spans 15 residues. With 6 bases removed from V and 0 bases from J, the gap between germline ends came to 14 bases. Germline V gene lookup returns CDR1 MNHEY and CDR2 SVGAGI. The CDR3 sequence: CASSPGGSMNTEAFF. The CDR3 nucleotides read TGTGCCAGCAGCCCTGGGGGTTCTATGAACACTGAAGCTTTCTTT.

The rearrangement uses TRBV6-1 and TRBJ1-1; tentative D call: TRBD1 (6 bases). Germline-derived CDR1 and CDR2 are MNHNS and SASEGT. The CDR3 is made up of 13 amino acids. Between the trimmed V and J ends, which lost 7 bases and 6 bases, there was a span of 15 bases. CDR3 sequence reads: CASTLGGHAEAFF. DNA of the CDR3: TGTGCCAGCACTCTTGGGGGGCACGCTGAAGCTTTCTTT.

The rearrangement uses TRBV2 and TRBJ2-1; 9 nucleotides agree with TRBD2. Germline CDR1 reads SNHLY; CDR2 reads FYNNEI. The CDR3 runs 15 residues. The V gene end was trimmed by 1 base and the J gene end by 7 bases; junction bases not matched to a gene: 5. As DNA, the CDR3 is TGTGCCAGCAGTGAAGGTAGCGGGAGAGGGAATGAGCAGTTCTTC. Its protein product is CASSEGSGRGNEQFF.

This chain connects TRBV9 to TRBJ1-2, with 8 bases fitting TRBD1. V gave up 5 bases and J gave up 5 bases; unmatched junction bases: 11. The CDR3 has 15 amino acids. CDR1 is SGDLS and CDR2 is YYNGEE in the germline V gene. In DNA form, the CDR3 reads TGTGCCAGCAGTTTTGGGGCAGGGGGCGGGTATGGCTACACCTTC. Amino acid sequence: CASSFGAGGGYGYTF.

This clone showed up just a few times. The chain carries TRBV5-4 and TRBJ2-1; a possible D gene is TRBD1 (7 bases). Germline values: CDR1 SGHNT, CDR2 YYREEE (reference sequence). The V end lost 4 bases, the J end lost 4 bases, and 30 bases lay between the germline ends. The CDR3 has 20 amino acids. The CDR3 spells CASSPRQGGGIRKEYNEQFF. CDR3 bases: TGTGCCAGCAGCCCAAGACAGGGTGGGGGGATTAGGAAGGAATACAATGAGCAGTTCTTC.